Included here is one T cell receptor beta chain sequence, with context. The specificity of this receptor is unknown. The sample holds no much larger clone one base away, and base qualities are not on file. This specimen comes from a study of blood T cell repertoires in COVID-19 (dated by TCRdb to the early 2020s). A note on the overall study: Samples covering the acute and convalescent phases of COVID-19 were provided by collaborators in the United States, Italy and Spain. The sample metadata nearly always contained a de-identified subject ID, COVID-19 status, age in years and sex. The material from the prospective study consisted of cDNA or gDNA derived from T cells, B-cell-depleted T cells, or PBMCs. Where available, HLA class I and class II types were obtained from metadata supplied by the sample provider rather than from assay-based typing. The dataset comprised deeply sampled blood TCRbeta repertoires from subjects exposed to, actively infected with, or recovered from COVID-19. The samples were drawn from the first 160 participants of the ongoing ImmuneRACE study and from 1,254 subjects provided by 6 global collaborators. The repertoires were made available in a free public database intended to serve as a resource for research on the immune response to SARS-CoV-2.

Each collaborating institution followed its own protocols to collect whole blood in K2EDTA tubes. For TCRbeta analysis, collaborators shipped samples as frozen whole blood, isolated PBMCs, or DNA extracted from either of those sample types. Summary of the overall study and its limitations: How much clinical and demographic metadata was included differed by source and by participant, and the metadata was provided uncurated.

Relative to germline, V is missing 0 bases and J is missing 6 bases, with 4 bases of the junction outside any gene match. CDR1 and CDR2, per the germline V gene (reference sequence), are GTSNPN and SVGIG. The CDR3 holds 14 amino acids from the cysteine to the phenylalanine. This entry keeps only the CDR3 DNA: 42 bases, framed from base 1. TCRbeta CDR3 regions were amplified from genomic DNA by means of the immunoSEQ Assay, a bias-controlled multiplex PCR. The original methods were these. Nucleated cell counts per sample were estimated from amplification of reference gene primers within the assay. To quantify the absolute abundance of each unique TCRbeta CDR3 rearrangement, sequence reads were collapsed and filtered. Productive Simpson clonality was computed per sample as the square root of Simpson's diversity index over productive rearrangements. TCRdb provides this immuneACCESS table in a form limited to in-frame rearrangements. Some clones are lacking; in checked studies, under half of them reflect an unresolved V gene, and why the rest are absent is not known. From that table come the V and J calls and clone size; the DNA was used to work out D and trimming. In all, the sample holds fewer than 150,000 clones, and roughly 84% of those were seen once. The ten most abundant clones make up 8.1% of the sample.

The clonotype was recovered from a woman in her thirties or forties with acute or convalescent COVID-19. The sample taken for sequencing was peripheral blood. The V gene is TRBV30 and the J gene is TRBJ1-2; TRBD1 agrees with 10 junctional bases. CDR3 sequence: CAWSVTGQGHGYTF. The DNA reads as follows: TGTGCCTGGAGTGTGACGGGACAGGGGCATGGCTACACCTTC. With all but the CDR3 taken from the reference TRBV30 and TRBJ1-2 genes, the full variable domain is: SQTIHQWPATLVQPVGSPLSLECTVEGTSNPNLYWYRQAAGRGLQLLFYSVGIGQISSEVPQNLSASRPQDRQFILSSKKLLLSDSGFYLCAWSVTGQGHGYTFGSGTRLTVV.